The clone carrying this T cell receptor (beta chain) is a singleton in its sample. The antigen is undetermined. Data came from immunoSEQ multiplex PCR; TCRdb stores just in-frame clones and leaves some out. The data show about 24,000 clones, under 85% seen once. Autoimmune disease history or systemic immunosuppression excluded patients. Germline values: CDR1 KGHSH, CDR2 LQKENI. Trimming removed 3 bases from V and 2 bases from J, with 14 bases in between. The CDR3 covers 16 residues. The data belong to a study of OX40 agonist ivuxolimab in advanced cancers. Across the study: Ivuxolimab is a fully human IgG2 antibody that activates OX40 (CD134). Findings of the study overall: Dose levels from 0.1 to 3.0 mg/kg saw CD4+ and CD8+ blood T cells expand clonally by week 6. Averaged across samples, CD8+ T cells carried more expanded clones than CD4+ did.

The sequenced sample was CD4+ or CD8+ T cells sorted from blood, obtained in a trial of the OX40 agonist ivuxolimab. The chain combines TRBV18 with TRBJ2-1, with unresolved D. The clonotype was recovered from an adult with an advanced solid tumor such as melanoma, head and neck, liver or kidney cancer. This CDR3 reads CASSPYGFIAYNEQFF. The CDR3, as DNA: TGTGCCAGCTCACCTTACGGTTTTATTGCCTACAATGAGCAGTTCTTC. Based on the CDR3 plus reference TRBV18 and TRBJ2-1, the full variable domain is NAGVMQNPRHLVRRRGQEARLRCSPMKGHSHVYWYRQLPEEGLKFMVYLQKENIIDESGMPKERFSAEFPKEGPSILRIQQVVRGDSAAYFCASSPYGFIAYNEQFFGPGTRLTVL.